This TCR beta chain was sequenced in a study of blood T cells in healthy people across ages. Germline-derived CDR1 and CDR2 are SNHLY and FYNNEI. CDR3 length: 16 residues. A word on this clonotype: The antigen remains unidentified. Compared with germline, one end of the junction differs, possibly owing to a read error.

A second PCR, run for roughly 7 to 12 cycles, used a sample-barcoded 5' primer plus a J-beta primer mix. Each cDNA molecule received a tag from a template-switch adaptor that had 12 random nucleotides. TCRdb re-called the 5' RACE reads with MiXCR, one entry per CDR3 protein. The sample includes hundreds of thousands of distinct CDR3 sequences, 58% of them seen just once. Study-wide points: Investigators viewed diversity estimates from one million T cells as underestimates, the study reported. Donor CMV infection status was unknown, possibly confounding age-related changes in expanded clonotypes. As naive T cell percentage varied, TCR beta diversity correlated strongly with it.

This chain connects TRBV2 to TRBJ2-7; D not certain. The sample was blood. The sequence came from a man in his fifties or sixties in good health. CDR3 region: CASSPREARAYNEQYF. CDR3 nucleotide sequence: TGTGCTAGCAGTCCCCGAGAAGCCCGCGCCTACAATGAGCAGTACTTC.